The clone carrying this T cell receptor (beta chain) was seen at least ten times. The data derive from a study of blood T cell repertoires in COVID-19. Across the whole study: Sites in the United States, Italy and Spain provided acute and convalescent COVID-19 samples. The analysed material was cDNA or gDNA that came from T cells, B-cell-depleted T cells, or PBMCs.

As handled by the study authors: It was from reference gene primer amplification that nucleated cell counts were estimated. Data came from immunoSEQ multiplex PCR; TCRdb stores just in-frame clones and leaves some out. V, J and clone size reflect that table, while D and trimming were determined from the DNA. The sample contains about 110,000 clones, over 75% of which appear only once. Trimming at V came to 1 base and at J to 5 bases, leaving 9 bases not matched to a gene. The germline gives CDR1 GTSNPN, CDR2 SVGIG (reference sequence). The CDR3 is 16 residues long. This chain links TRBV30 with TRBJ2-1; TRBD2 agrees at 9 bases. The clonotype was recovered from a woman aged 80 or over with active or convalescent COVID-19. Sequences were obtained from peripheral blood. The CDR3 loop reads CAWSEEAGGPHNEQFF. The CDR3 nucleotides read TGTGCCTGGAGTGAAGAAGCGGGAGGTCCGCACAATGAGCAGTTCTTC.